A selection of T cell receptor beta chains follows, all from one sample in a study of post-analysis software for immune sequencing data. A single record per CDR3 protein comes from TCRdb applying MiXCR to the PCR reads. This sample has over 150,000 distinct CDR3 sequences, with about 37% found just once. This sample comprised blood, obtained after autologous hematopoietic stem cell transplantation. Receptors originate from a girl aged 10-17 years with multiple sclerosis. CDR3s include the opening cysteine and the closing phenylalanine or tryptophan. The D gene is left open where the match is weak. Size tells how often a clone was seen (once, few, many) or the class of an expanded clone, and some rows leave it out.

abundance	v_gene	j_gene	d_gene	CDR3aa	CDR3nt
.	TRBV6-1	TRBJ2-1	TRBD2	CASTAGGYNEQFF	TGTGCCAGCACAGCGGGAGGCTACAATGAGCAGTTCTTC
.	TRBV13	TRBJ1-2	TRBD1	CASSISSGGARGYTF	TGTGCCAGCAGCATCTCTTCAGGGGGCGCTCGGGGCTACACCTTC
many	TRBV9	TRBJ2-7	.	CASSGGTHMGQYF	TGTGCCAGCAGCGGAGGGACGCATATGGGGCAGTACTTC
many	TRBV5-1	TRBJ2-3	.	CASTRTDSTDTQYF	TGCGCCAGCACCAGGACAGATAGCACAGATACGCAGTATTTT
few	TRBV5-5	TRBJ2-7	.	CASSLGTMGLYEQYF	TGTGCCAGCAGCTTAGGCACCATGGGCCTCTACGAGCAGTACTTC
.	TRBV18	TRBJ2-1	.	CASSPRLSFSINEQFF	TGTGCCAGCTCACCACGGTTGTCTTTTTCTATAAATGAGCAGTTCTTC
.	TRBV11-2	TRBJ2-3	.	CASSLNQGTDTQYF	TGTGCCAGCAGCTTAAATCAGGGGACAGATACGCAGTATTTT
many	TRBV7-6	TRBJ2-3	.	CASSLAEASTDTQYF	TGTGCCAGCAGCTTAGCGGAGGCTAGCACAGATACGCAGTATTTT
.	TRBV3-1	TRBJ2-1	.	CASSQDRVRSYNEQFF	TGTGCCAGCAGCCAAGATCGGGTAAGGTCCTACAATGAGCAGTTCTTC
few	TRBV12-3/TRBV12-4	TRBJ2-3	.	CASSWEDTDTQYF	TGTGCCAGCAGTTGGGAAGACACAGATACGCAGTATTTT
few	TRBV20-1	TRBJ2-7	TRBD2	CSARAGASGRFYEQYF	TGCAGTGCTAGAGCCGGGGCGAGCGGGAGGTTCTACGAGCAGTACTTC
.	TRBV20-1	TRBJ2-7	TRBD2	CSASERLAGGSLYEQYF	TGCAGTGCTAGCGAGAGACTAGCGGGAGGCTCCCTATACGAGCAGTACTTC
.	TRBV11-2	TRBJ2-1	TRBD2	CASDHEGLAGVNEQFF	TGTGCCAGCGACCACGAGGGACTAGCGGGAGTCAATGAGCAGTTCTTC
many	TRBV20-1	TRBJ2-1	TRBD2	CSATNEGVAGRDEQFF	TGCAGTGCCACTAACGAGGGTGTAGCGGGGCGGGATGAGCAGTTCTTC
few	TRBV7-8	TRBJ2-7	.	CASSPSRGDQSYEQYF	TGTGCCAGCAGCCCCAGTCGGGGCGATCAATCCTACGAGCAGTACTTC
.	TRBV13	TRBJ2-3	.	CASSLRALVGSADTQYF	TGTGCCAGCAGCTTACGAGCACTAGTGGGGAGCGCAGATACGCAGTATTTT
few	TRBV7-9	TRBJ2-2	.	CASSLARDKDRPGTGELFF	TGTGCCAGCAGCTTAGCGCGGGACAAGGACCGTCCAGGCACCGGGGAGCTGTTTTTT
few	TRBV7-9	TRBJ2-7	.	CASSLVREGGRRLSYEQYF	TGTGCCAGCAGCTTAGTTAGAGAGGGGGGCAGAAGACTCTCCTACGAGCAGTACTTC
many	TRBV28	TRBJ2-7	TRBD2	CASSQTSGRGDHEQYF	TGTGCCAGCAGTCAGACCAGCGGGAGGGGGGACCACGAGCAGTACTTC
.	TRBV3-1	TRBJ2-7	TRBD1	CASSHWTGDHEQYF	TGTGCCAGCAGCCATTGGACAGGCGATCACGAGCAGTACTTC
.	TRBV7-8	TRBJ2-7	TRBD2	CASSLGVLAGLYEQYF	TGTGCCAGCAGCTTAGGTGTCCTAGCGGGACTCTACGAGCAGTACTTC
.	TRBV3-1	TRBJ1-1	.	CASSQGRGTEAFF	TGTGCCAGCAGCCAGGGCCGCGGCACTGAAGCTTTCTTT
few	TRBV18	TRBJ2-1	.	CASSRAPGTKTLNYEQFF	TGTGCCAGCTCACGAGCCCCCGGGACAAAAACCCTCAATTATGAGCAGTTCTTC
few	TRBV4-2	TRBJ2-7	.	CASSQEASAYEQYF	TGTGCCAGCAGCCAAGAAGCTAGCGCCTACGAGCAGTACTTC
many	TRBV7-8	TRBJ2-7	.	CASSPIPGLRGEQYF	TGTGCCAGCAGCCCCATCCCGGGACTGAGGGGAGAGCAGTACTTC
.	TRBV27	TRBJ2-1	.	CASDRGGGSCNEQFF	TGTGCCAGCGATCGTGGGGGCGGCTCCTGCAATGAGCAGTTCTTC
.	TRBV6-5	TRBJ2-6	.	CASSYGGGANVLTF	TGTGCCAGCAGTTACGGAGGGGGGGCCAACGTCCTGACTTTC
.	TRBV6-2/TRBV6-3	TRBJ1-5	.	CASSYWDVRNQPQHF	TGTGCCAGCAGTTACTGGGACGTCCGGAATCAGCCCCAGCATTTT
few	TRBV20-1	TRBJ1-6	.	CSMTEGSSYNSPLHF	TGCAGTATGACGGAAGGAAGCTCCTATAATTCGCCCCTCCACTTT
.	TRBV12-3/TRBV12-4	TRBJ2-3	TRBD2	CASTLGTSMTDTQYF	TGTGCCAGCACTCTAGGGACTAGCATGACAGATACGCAGTATTTT
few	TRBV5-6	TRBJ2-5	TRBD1	CASRRTGVETQYF	TGTGCCAGCAGGCGGACAGGGGTAGAGACCCAGTACTTC
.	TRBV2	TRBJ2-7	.	CASSEPPSRGHEQYF	TGTGCCAGCAGTGAACCTCCATCCAGGGGCCACGAGCAGTACTTC
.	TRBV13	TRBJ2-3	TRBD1	CASSGDSPDTQYF	TGTGCCAGCAGCGGGGACAGCCCAGATACGCAGTATTTT
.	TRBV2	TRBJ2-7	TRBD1	CASRPGQGGVRHEQYF	TGTGCCAGCAGGCCGGGACAGGGAGGGGTGAGGCACGAGCAGTACTTC
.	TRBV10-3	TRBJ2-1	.	CAIRPSELTLYNEQFF	TGTGCCATCAGACCAAGTGAGCTGACTCTTTACAATGAGCAGTTCTTC
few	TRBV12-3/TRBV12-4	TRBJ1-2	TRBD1	CASSFGTENYGYTF	TGTGCCAGCAGTTTCGGGACAGAGAACTATGGCTACACCTTC
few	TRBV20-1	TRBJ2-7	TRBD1	CSARQGVYEQYF	TGCAGTGCTAGACAGGGGGTCTACGAGCAGTACTTC